This entry lists 14 T cell receptor beta chains sequenced from one sample in a study of T-cell reconstitution after alpha-beta-depleted transplantation in children. Unique molecular identifiers were incorporated into the prepared TCRbeta library. MiXCR was run by TCRdb on the PCR reads, yielding one entry per CDR3 protein. The data contain around 190,000 distinct CDR3 sequences, roughly 7% of them seen just once; the ten biggest clones take up 4.5% to 6.5%. The starting material was PBMCs, obtained before TCRalphabeta/CD19-depleted stem cell transplant. These receptors were taken from a boy aged 2 to 10 with acute lymphoblastic leukemia, due to receive a stem cell transplant.

This clonotype was observed many times. This sequence joins TRBV7-6 and TRBJ2-1; D is unresolved. The CDR3 is 11 residues long. Germline CDR1 SGHVS, CDR2 FNYEAQ. Trimming shortened V by 5 bases and J by 10 bases, and 9 bases separated the two germline ends. The DNA for the CDR3 is TGTGCCAGCAGCCCTGGCTGGGAGCAGTTCTTC. This gives the protein CASSPGWEQFF.

This clonotype has at least ten counts. V is TRBV7-9 and J is TRBJ1-5; 7 nucleotides agree with TRBD1. The CDR3 consists of 13 residues. The V and J ends lost 5 bases and 2 bases, in that order; junction bases with no gene match: 0. Germline V gene lookup returns CDR1 SEHNR and CDR2 FQNEAQ (reference sequence). CDR3 in amino acids: CASSTGGNQPQHF. CDR3 nucleotides: TGTGCCAGCAGCACAGGGGGCAATCAGCCCCAGCATTTT.

This clonotype was picked up a small number of times. The chain couples TRBV20-1 to TRBJ2-5; no clear D gene. Germline V CDR1 and CDR2: DFQATT, SNEGSKA (reference sequence). The CDR3 length is 13 residues. V dropped 7 bases and J dropped 2 bases, with 14 bases sitting between them. The CDR3 DNA follows: TGCAGTGTCGTTGGGCCGGTTCAAGAGACCCAGTACTTC. Its protein is CSVVGPVQETQYF.

This clonotype was recorded many times. V gene TRBV28 combines with J gene TRBJ2-7; 7 nucleotides align to TRBD2. J gave up 6 bases and V 6 bases, and 5 bases lay outside the gene matches. CDR3 length: 12 amino acids. The germline gives CDR1 MDHEN, CDR2 SYDVKM. The CDR3 loop reads CASSPAGTEQYF. The CDR3 DNA reads as TGTGCCAGCAGCCCAGCGGGGACCGAGCAGTACTTC.

This clonotype was seen many times. V and J are TRBV10-3 and TRBJ2-7, with TRBD2 identical over 9 bases. V was pared by 6 bases and J by 3 bases, with 3 bases of the junction left unmatched. The CDR3 is made up of 13 amino acids. Per germline, CDR1 ENHRY and CDR2 SYGVKD. CDR3 residues: CAISQREVYEQYF. CDR3 bases: TGTGCCATCAGCCAGCGGGAGGTCTACGAGCAGTACTTC.

The table lists this clonotype with many counts. The chain uses TRBV2 and TRBJ2-3; 7 bases match TRBD2. V lost 2 bases, J lost 1 base, and 0 bases stayed unmatched. This CDR3 contains 14 residues. In germline, CDR1 is SNHLY, CDR2 FYNNEI. CDR3 bases: TGTGCCAGCAGTGAACTAGCGGGCACAGATACGCAGTATTTT. Translating gives CASSELAGTDTQYF.

This clonotype was picked up many times. CDR3 sequence reads: CASSWLTLPGELFF. The DNA of the CDR3 is TGTGCCAGCAGCTGGCTGACGCTTCCCGGGGAGCTGTTTTTT. This chain joins TRBV27 and TRBJ2-2, with D unresolved. Germline CDR1 is MNHEY and CDR2 is SMNVEV (reference sequence). There are 14 residues in the CDR3. Trimming stripped 6 bases from V and 6 bases from J, with 14 bases between.

This clonotype was recorded many times. The rearrangement uses TRBV28 and TRBJ2-2; TRBD2 agrees at 12 bases. Germline-derived CDR1 and CDR2 are MDHEN and SYDVKM. This CDR3 is 18 amino acids long. The J segment lost 0 bases and the V segment lost 6 bases, leaving 8 bases of the junction unmatched. The CDR3 DNA is TGTGCCAGCAGCATGACTAGCGGGAGTCTCACGAACACCGGGGAGCTGTTTTTT. Encoded protein: CASSMTSGSLTNTGELFF.

This clonotype was detected a few times. The J gene is TRBJ2-2, the V gene TRBV4-2, with D perhaps being TRBD1 or TRBD2 (5 bases each). Germline-derived CDR1 and CDR2 are LGHNA and YNFKEQ. V was clipped by 7 bases and J by 4 bases, with 31 bases between them. CDR3 size: 20 residues. CDR3 protein: CASTGPRPYEKIGATGELFF. The CDR3 DNA sequence: TGTGCCAGCACGGGGCCGCGTCCGTATGAAAAGATTGGGGCCACCGGGGAGCTGTTTTTT.

The chain couples TRBV12-5 to TRBJ1-5; no firm D call. Germline V gene data show CDR1 as LGHNT and CDR2 as FRNRAP. This CDR3 has 19 amino acids. V was trimmed by 1 base and J by 4 bases, leaving 23 bases between them. The CDR3 bases are TGTGCTAGTGGTTTGGCCAGTCGAGCTGCGAGGTATTTTAATCAGCCCCAGCATTTT. It specifies CASGLASRAARYFNQPQHF. Filled out from reference TRBV12-5 and TRBJ1-5, the complete variable domain reads DARVTQTPRHKVTEMGQEVTMRCQPILGHNTVFWYRQTMMQGLELLAYFRNRAPLDDSGMPKDRFSAEMPDATLATLKIQPSEPRDSAVYFCASGLASRAARYFNQPQHFGDGTRLSIL.

This clonotype was counted many times. The chain recombines TRBV18 with TRBJ2-5; 10 nucleotides agree with TRBD2. Germline V lookup: CDR1 KGHSH, CDR2 LQKENI. The CDR3 loop spans 21 amino acids. Trimming removed 8 bases from V and 3 bases from J; junction bases left unmatched: 27. The CDR3 nucleotides read TGTGCCAGCACGAAGTACCACGAGTCAAGTGAATACGGACTAGCGGAAGAGACCCAGTACTTC. Protein: CASTKYHESSEYGLAEETQYF.

In this sample, this clonotype turned up a few times. The rearrangement joins TRBV3-1 to TRBJ2-3; no definite D call. Germline values: CDR1 LGHDT, CDR2 YNNKEL (reference sequence). The CDR3 consists of 15 residues. V was shortened by 1 base and J by 2 bases, with 10 bases between the two germline ends. The chain's CDR3 is CASSQASRTTDTQYF. The CDR3 DNA is TGTGCCAGCAGCCAAGCTTCGCGAACCACAGATACGCAGTATTTT.

The V call is TRBV7-2, the J call TRBJ1-4, with 8 bases matching TRBD1. Trimming at V came to 5 bases and at J to 2 bases, leaving 7 bases not matched to a gene. The CDR3 runs 16 residues. Germline CDR1 is SGHTA and CDR2 is FQGNSA. The CDR3 protein is CASSPRGRATNEKLFF. CDR3 DNA: TGTGCCAGCAGCCCCAGGGGGCGCGCGACTAATGAAAAACTGTTTTTT. The whole variable domain, remainder taken from reference TRBV7-2 and TRBJ1-4, is GAGVSQSPSNKVTEKGKDVELRCDPISGHTALYWYRQSLGQGLEFLIYFQGNSAPDKSGLPSDRFSAERTGGSVSTLTIQRTQQEDSAVYLCASSPRGRATNEKLFFGSGTQLSVL.

This clonotype was recorded many times. This chain uses TRBV3-1 with TRBJ2-7; a weak D match, TRBD2 (5 bases). CDR1 LGHDT and CDR2 YNNKEL come from the germline V gene (reference sequence). V lost 3 bases and J 0 bases, leaving 15 bases between the germline ends. The CDR3 totals 16 residues. The CDR3 DNA sequence: TGTGCCAGCAGCCAGTATGGTACAGCGGCCTCCTACGAGCAGTACTTC. This sequence encodes CASSQYGTAASYEQYF.